The rows below give T cell receptor beta chains drawn from one sample of a study of CD8+CD57+ T cells in acquired aplastic anemia. Each CDR3 protein is one row after TCRdb ran MiXCR on the reads. The sample includes 270,000 or so distinct CDR3 sequences, roughly 82% of them seen just once. The sample was sorted CD4+, CD8+, or CD8+CD57+ T cells (not recorded which) from PBMCs. These TCRs come from a human donor with aplastic anemia. The CDR3 runs from the conserved cysteine through the conserved F or W. A D gene is named only where the DNA matches it firmly. Some rows have no size entry. The others give once, few or many, or a class for an expanded clone.

>-|-|TRBV7-8|TRBJ1-1
CASSLSTSGSSYNF
TGTGCCAGCAGCCTCTCGACTAGCGGGAGCTCCTACAATTTT
>-|-|TRBV7-9|TRBJ2-7
CASSPKQEFDEQYF
TGTGCCAGCAGTCCTAAACAGGAGTTCGACGAGCAGTACTTC
>-|-|TRBV19|TRBJ1-2
CASSITSGRGEGYTF
TGTGCCAGTAGTATCACTAGCGGGAGGGGTGAAGGCTACACCTTC
>once|-|TRBV11-3|TRBJ2-4
CASSVDRTIQYF
TGTGCCAGCAGCGTAGATCGGACAATTCAGTACTTC
>-|-|TRBV7-8|TRBJ1-1
CASSLIPF
TGTGCCAGCAGCTTAATTCCTTTT
>many|TRBD1|TRBV7-8|TRBJ2-1
CASSLSPRGYNEQFF
TGTGCCAGCAGCTTATCCCCCAGGGGGTACAATGAGCAGTTCTTC
>-|-|TRBV7-8|TRBJ1-5
CASSESDSNHPGHF
TGTGCCAGCAGCGAGTCGGATAGCAATCACCCTGGGCATTTT
>-|TRBD2|TRBV4-2|TRBJ2-3
CALILAGGPDTQYF
TGTGCCTTGATCTTAGCGGGAGGTCCCGATACGCAGTATTTT
>-|TRBD2|TRBV9|TRBJ2-3
CASGGGLADTDTQYF
TGTGCCAGCGGAGGAGGACTAGCGGACACAGATACGCAGTATTTT
>-|-|TRBV7-9|TRBJ2-3
CASSLAHGTKAKQF
TGTGCCAGCAGCTTAGCCCACGGGACAAAAGCGAAGCAGTTT
>-|-|TRBV24-1|TRBJ1-1
CATSEGRNTEAFF
TGTGCCACCAGTGAAGGCAGAAACACTGAAGCTTTCTTT
>once|-|TRBV7-9|TRBJ1-6
CASSFERSGGSEQLHF
TGTGCCAGCAGCTTTGAAAGAAGCGGGGGGAGCGAACAGCTCCACTTT
>-|-|TRBV19|TRBJ1-1
CASSLALAANNEAFF
TGTGCCAGCAGTTTAGCTCTCGCAGCCAACAATGAAGCTTTCTTT
>-|-|TRBV7-9|TRBJ1-1
CASSPILAGADEQF
TGTGCCAGCAGCCCCATACTCGCGGGCGCAGATGAGCAGTTT
>-|-|TRBV24-1|TRBJ2-2
CATLAGDRELFF
TGTGCCACCTTGGCAGGGGACAGGGAGCTGTTTTTT
>-|-|TRBV7-9|TRBJ2-1
CASSWAGTYGGQFF
TGTGCCAGCAGCTGGGCGGGGACCTACGGTGGGCAGTTCTTC
>-|-|TRBV7-3|TRBJ2-3
CARGDGATGMQYF
TGTGCTCGCGGGGACGGGGCCACAGGTATGCAGTATTTT
>once|-|TRBV7-9|TRBJ1-6
CASSPLGDGSPLQF
TGTGCCAGCAGCCCCCTAGGGGACGGGTCACCCCTTCAGTTT
>-|-|TRBV7-9|TRBJ1-1
CASSFDLRENTEAFF
TGTGCCAGCAGCTTCGATCTGAGAGAGAACACTGAAGCTTTCTTT
>-|-|TRBV2|TRBJ2-7
CASGERGTDEQYF
TGTGCCAGCGGGGAGAGGGGCACCGACGAGCAGTATTTC
>-|TRBD2|TRBV9|TRBJ2-2
CASSGLAGGPGELFF
TGTGCCAGCAGCGGACTAGCGGGGGGACCCGGGGAGCTGTTTTTT
>-|TRBD2|TRBV5-6|TRBJ2-7
CATSVRGVAYEQYF
TGTGCCACCAGCGTCCGGGGGGTAGCCTACGAGCAGTACTTC
>few|-|TRBV9|TRBJ2-5
CASSLPSEGLQETQYF
TGTGCCAGCAGCCTACCCAGCGAGGGCCTACAAGAGACCCAGTACTTC
>once|-|TRBV2|TRBJ2-3
CASSFGGGDKTYFF
TGTGCCAGCAGCTTCGGGGGAGGTGATAAGACGTATTTTTTT